This T cell receptor (beta chain) came from a study of T cells in Graves' hyperthyroidism and ophthalmopathy. This clonotype was seen many times. Its antigen is undetermined. TCR beta CDR3 sequences were amplified from RNA transcripts. The HTBI primer set was used in a first-round RT-PCR of the TCR CDR3. TCRdb redid the calling of the multiplex PCR reads with MiXCR, one entry per CDR3 protein. In the table there are about 330,000 distinct CDR3 sequences, roughly an eighth of which are singletons. Study results and caveats: In the analysis, a 13 V-J model separated ophthalmopathy from stable hyperthyroidism. With a median lead of roughly 6.8 months before onset, the model predicted ophthalmopathy.

The sequencing sample was made of blood. This TCR came from a woman in her forties with Graves' ophthalmopathy.

CDR3 sequence (DNA): TGTGCCTGGACGGGACAGAGCAACACTGAAGCTTTCTTT. Its protein product is CAWTGQSNTEAFF. This chain joins TRBV30 and TRBJ1-1, with TRBD1 matching over 7 bases. Germline assignment: CDR1 GTSNPN and CDR2 SVGIG (reference sequence). V lost 4 bases, J lost 2 bases, and 4 bases stayed unmatched. The CDR3 spans 13 residues.